This record concerns one TCR beta chain sequence. Antigen: not known. Clones were sequenced by immunoSEQ multiplex PCR, and TCRdb holds only the in-frame ones, with some missing. This sample has about 130,000 clones, with approximately 89% found just once. This sample stems from a study of T cell responses to AZD1222 COVID-19 vaccine. Overall study findings and caveats: The peak T cell response came first, and repertoires were sampled only after it. Two doses of AZD1222 preceded a rise in Spike-specific TCR breadth and depth.

The CDR3 covers 17 residues. Germline V gives CDR1 LNHDA, CDR2 SQIVND (reference sequence). V was shortened by 7 bases and J by 2 bases, with 20 bases between the two germline ends. The chain joins TRBV19 to TRBJ2-2; TRBD1 might be the D (7 bases). The sequenced sample was peripheral blood, obtained on day 0 of AZD1222 vaccination. The clonotype comes from an adult in good health. CDR3 coding DNA: TGTGCCAGTACTTCAGGGGGAGGCACCCGAAACACCGGGGAGCTGTTTTTT. It yields the protein CASTSGGGTRNTGELFF.